These 10 T cell receptor beta chains were sequenced from one sample in a study of cytomegalovirus exposure and HLA in healthy donors. With 60 Vbeta and 13 Jbeta primers, the PCR was carried out. The assay was immunoSEQ multiplex PCR, and TCRdb's table has in-frame clones only and misses some. This table has about 150,000 clones, about 80% appearing once. The specimen sequenced was PBMCs. The receptors derive from a woman between 40 and 50 years old in good health and CMV-seronegative.

The genes are TRBV7-8 and TRBJ2-3, with 11 bases fitting TRBD2. Germline assignment: CDR1 SGHVS and CDR2 FQNEAQ. The CDR3 runs to 16 residues. The V gene end was trimmed by 2 bases and the J gene end by 4 bases; junction bases not matched to a gene: 5. In nucleotides, the CDR3 is TGTGCCAGCAGCTTACGTTTGGGACTAGCGGCAGATACGCAGTATTTT. Its translation: CASSLRLGLAADTQYF.

The gene calls are TRBV5-1 and TRBJ1-3; a possible D gene is TRBD1 (5 bases). The CDR3 has 13 amino acids. V lost 4 bases and J 6 bases, leaving 11 bases between the germline ends. Per the germline V gene, CDR1 is SGHRS and CDR2 is YFSETQ. The CDR3 reads CASSTQGQNTIYF. The DNA of the CDR3 is TGCGCCAGCAGCACCCAGGGTCAAAACACCATATATTTT. Drawing the rest from reference TRBV5-1 and TRBJ1-3, the complete variable domain is KAGVTQTPRYLIKTRGQQVTLSCSPISGHRSVSWYQQTPGQGLQFLFEYFSETQRNKGNFPGRFSGRQFSNSRSEMNVSTLELGDSALYLCASSTQGQNTIYFGEGSWLTVV.

V and J are TRBV28 and TRBJ1-1; maybe TRBD1 (6 bases). The CDR3 has 15 residues. Trimming stripped 6 bases from V and 1 base from J, with 15 bases between. CDR1 MDHEN and CDR2 SYDVKM come from the germline V gene. CDR3 loop: CASRPGQKKNTEAFF. The DNA of the CDR3 is TGTGCCAGCAGACCTGGACAGAAAAAGAACACTGAAGCTTTCTTT.

The chain uses TRBV6-5 and TRBJ1-6; D call uncertain. The ends were cut back, 7 bases at V and 7 bases at J, with 17 bases in the middle. The CDR3 runs to 15 residues. Germline V gene data show CDR1 as MNHEY and CDR2 as SVGAGI. The CDR3 region is CASTTRRVGNSPLHF. The CDR3 region has the DNA TGTGCCAGCACTACGCGGAGGGTGGGAAATTCACCCCTCCACTTT.

This clone has just one count. The J gene is TRBJ2-5, the V gene TRBV7-2, with D maybe TRBD1 (6 bases). The V gene lost 3 bases and the J gene lost 7 bases, with 15 bases spanning the gap. The length of the CDR3 is 14 residues. Germline loops: CDR1 SGHTA, CDR2 FQGNSA. CDR3 DNA sequence: TGTGCCAGCAGCTTCAGTGGACAGACCGGGACCCAGTACTTC. The encoded protein is CASSFSGQTGTQYF. The whole variable domain, remainder taken from reference TRBV7-2 and TRBJ2-5, is GAGVSQSPSNKVTEKGKDVELRCDPISGHTALYWYRQSLGQGLEFLIYFQGNSAPDKSGLPSDRFSAERTGGSVSTLTIQRTQQEDSAVYLCASSFSGQTGTQYFGPGTRLLVL.

A single count supports this clone. This chain uses TRBV15 with TRBJ2-5, with D maybe TRBD2 (6 bases). Germline CDR1 LNHNV, CDR2 YYDKDF (reference sequence). The V end was cut by 2 bases, the J end by 2 bases, with 18 bases between. CDR3 length: 17 residues. CDR3 residues: CATSRRSSVAIQETQYF. The CDR3 DNA reads as TGTGCCACCAGCAGAAGATCTAGCGTAGCAATACAAGAGACCCAGTACTTC. The entire variable domain, with the rest obtained from reference TRBV15 and TRBJ2-5, is as follows: DAMVIQNPRYQVTQFGKPVTLSCSQTLNHNVMYWYQQKSSQAPKLLFHYYDKDFNNEADTPDNFQSRRPNTSFCFLDIRSPGLGDTAMYLCATSRRSSVAIQETQYFGPGTRLLVL.

The chain is built from TRBV6-6 and TRBJ2-7, with 7 bases matching TRBD1. This CDR3 spans 12 amino acids. CDR1 is MNHNY, CDR2 SVGAGI, per germline (reference sequence). V lost 6 bases, J lost 6 bases, and 5 bases stayed unmatched. The DNA of the CDR3 is TGTGCCAGCAGCCACAGGGGAAGCGAGCAGTACTTC. Translating it yields CASSHRGSEQYF.

Notes on this clone: One end of the junction varies from germline; a read error may be responsible. V and J are TRBV10-3 and TRBJ2-1; 8 bases fit TRBD1. Germline CDR1 reads ENHRY; CDR2 reads SYGVKD. The CDR3 length is 13 residues. The CDR3 loop reads CAISAKTGAPLLF. CDR3 coding DNA: TGTGCCATCAGTGCTAAGACAGGGGCCCCCCTCCTCTTC.

Details on this clone: The junction and the germline gene differ at one end; a read error may be behind it. CDR3 region: CASSIGRQGDILMHEKPFF. The CDR3 coding sequence is TGTGCCAGTAGTATAGGAAGACAGGGAGATATCCTCATGCATGAAAAACCGTTTTTT. The chain couples TRBV19 to TRBJ1-4; 7 bases are shared with TRBD1. Germline V CDR1 and CDR2: LNHDA, SQIVND (reference sequence). The CDR3 totals 19 residues.

The V and J genes are TRBV27 and TRBJ1-3; D unclear. Germline-derived CDR1 and CDR2 are MNHEY and SMNVEV (reference sequence). This CDR3 has 13 residues. V was shortened by 8 bases and J by 0 bases, with 8 bases between the two germline ends. The CDR3 bases are TGTGCCAGCGGAACAGACTCTGGAAACACCATATATTTT. This gives the protein CASGTDSGNTIYF.